These 19 T cell receptor beta chains were all obtained from the same sample, sequenced in a study of early T cells in non-severe SARS-CoV-2 infection. TCRdb reprocessed the 5' RACE reads via MiXCR and lists one record per CDR3 protein. The top ten clones hold under 5% of a sample with 85,000 to 100,000 distinct CDR3 sequences, more than 9.5% of them seen once. The sample was whole blood, taken at baseline. The receptors originated from an adult who was a healthcare worker with PCR-confirmed SARS-CoV-2 infection or an uninfected control (not recorded which).

This clonotype was detected many times. The chain joins TRBV27 to TRBJ2-7; possibly TRBD1 or TRBD2 for D (5 bases each). The V gene lost 5 bases and the J gene lost 1 base, with 12 bases spanning the gap. Per the germline V gene, CDR1 is MNHEY and CDR2 is SMNVEV (reference sequence). CDR3 length equals 14 residues. This chain's CDR3 is CASSLRGQSYEQYF. The DNA of the CDR3 is TGTGCCAGCAGTCTGAGGGGCCAGTCCTACGAGCAGTACTTC.

This chain uses TRBV29-1 with TRBJ1-1; TRBD1 might be the D (6 bases). The CDR3 runs 13 residues. The V end was cut by 6 bases, the J end by 0 bases, with 11 bases between. Germline V lookup: CDR1 SQVTM, CDR2 ANQGSEA. The CDR3 region is CSVATGLNTEAFF. DNA for the CDR3: TGCAGCGTAGCCACAGGGCTGAACACTGAAGCTTTCTTT.

V gene TRBV7-2 combines with J gene TRBJ2-3; no firm D call. V was shortened by 2 bases and J by 6 bases, with 6 bases between the two germline ends. Germline V gives CDR1 SGHTA, CDR2 FQGNSA. This CDR3 spans 12 amino acids. The CDR3 nucleotides are TGTGCCAGCAGCTTATCCTACGATACGCAGTATTTT. Protein sequence: CASSLSYDTQYF.

This clonotype was picked up a small number of times. The chain employs TRBV29-1 and TRBJ1-2; D might be TRBD1 (5 bases). Per the germline V gene, CDR1 is SQVTM and CDR2 is ANQGSEA. The CDR3 length is 12 residues. V gave up 6 bases and J gave up 7 bases, with 15 bases separating them. CDR3 coding DNA: TGCAGCGTCCTAACCCGGGGGGTTGGCTACACCTTC. Protein product: CSVLTRGVGYTF. The whole variable domain, filled in from reference TRBV29-1 and TRBJ1-2, reads SAVISQKPSRDICQRGTSLTIQCQVDSQVTMMFWYRQQPGQSLTLIATANQGSEATYESGFVIDKFPISRPNLTFSTLTVSNMSPEDSSIYLCSVLTRGVGYTFGSGTRLTVV.

This clonotype was seen at least ten times. V gene TRBV15 combines with J gene TRBJ2-7, with D possibly TRBD2 on 5 matching bases. The CDR3 runs to 14 residues. Trimming removed 0 bases at V and 2 bases at J, with 8 bases between. The germline CDR1 and CDR2 sequences are LNHNV and YYDKDF (reference sequence). Here the CDR3 reads CATSRETGTYEQYF. In nucleotides, the CDR3 is TGTGCCACCAGCAGAGAAACGGGAACCTACGAGCAGTACTTC.

This clonotype was detected many times. The rearrangement uses TRBV20-1 and TRBJ2-3, with D unclear. The CDR3 covers 14 residues. V was trimmed by 0 bases and J by 4 bases, leaving 11 bases between them. Per germline, CDR1 DFQATT and CDR2 SNEGSKA (reference sequence). The CDR3 loop is CSARDFRVSDTQYF. In DNA, the CDR3 is TGCAGTGCTAGAGATTTTCGGGTATCAGATACGCAGTATTTT.

There are a few counts of this clonotype. The chain has TRBV20-1 and TRBJ2-3; TRBD2 agrees at 12 bases. The trim removed 0 bases at V and 5 bases at J, leaving 6 bases unmatched. The CDR3 totals 16 residues. Germline V lookup: CDR1 DFQATT, CDR2 SNEGSKA (reference sequence). The CDR3 reads CSARDFLAGGLDTQYF. The DNA for the CDR3 is TGCAGTGCTAGAGATTTCCTAGCGGGAGGGTTAGATACGCAGTATTTT.

This clonotype was detected a few times. V usage is TRBV14 and J usage is TRBJ2-3, with 9 bases lining up with TRBD2. CDR3 length: 16 residues. Trimming took 4 bases from V and 1 from J; bases not matched to a gene: 6. Germline V gene data show CDR1 as SGHDN and CDR2 as FVKESK. The CDR3 loop is CASSRLSSGGTDTQYF. The CDR3 nucleotides are TGTGCCAGCAGCCGCCTTTCTAGCGGGGGCACAGATACGCAGTATTTT.

The genes are TRBV7-8 and TRBJ2-2; possible D gene TRBD2, 6 bases. The CDR3 is 16 residues long. From germline, CDR1 is SGHVS and CDR2 FQNEAQ. V gave up 3 bases and J gave up 4 bases, with 15 bases separating them. Here the CDR3 reads CASSLGREVSTGELFF. The CDR3 nucleotides read TGTGCCAGCAGCTTGGGTAGGGAGGTTAGCACCGGGGAGCTGTTTTTT.

This chain connects TRBV5-1 to TRBJ1-1, with no clear D. Germline V gene data show CDR1 as SGHRS and CDR2 as YFSETQ. Trimming shortened V by 0 bases and J by 1 base, and 4 bases separated the two germline ends. The CDR3 length is 13 residues. The CDR3 coding sequence is TGCGCCAGCAGCTTGGATCAGAACACTGAAGCTTTCTTT. Translated: CASSLDQNTEAFF.

The rearrangement links TRBV7-2 to TRBJ2-5; D perhaps matches TRBD1 (5 bases). V was cut by 6 bases and J by 4 bases, with 21 bases left in between. The germline CDR1 and CDR2 sequences are SGHTA and FQGNSA. There are 16 residues in the CDR3. This chain's CDR3 is CASSPSTLTARETQYF. The CDR3 nucleotides are TGTGCCAGCAGTCCCTCGACTTTGACAGCAAGAGAGACCCAGTACTTC.

The table lists this clonotype with many counts. The chain carries TRBV28 and TRBJ2-2; D unclear. Germline CDR1 is MDHEN and CDR2 is SYDVKM. V gave up 7 bases and J gave up 3 bases, with 3 bases separating them. This CDR3 has 11 amino acids. The CDR3 DNA reads TGTGCCAGCACAGACACCGGGGAGCTGTTTTTT. It codes for CASTDTGELFF.

This clonotype was found a few times. The DNA for the CDR3 is TGCGCCAGCAGCCAAGACGGAGGACCGATTAATGAAAAACTGTTTTTT. The encoded protein is CASSQDGGPINEKLFF. V gene TRBV4-1 combines with J gene TRBJ1-4; D unclear. The CDR3 consists of 16 residues. V was trimmed by 0 bases and J by 4 bases, leaving 12 bases between them. Germline CDR1 MGHRA, CDR2 YSYEKL.

The V gene is TRBV5-1, the J gene TRBJ1-1; no reliable D call. CDR3 length: 15 amino acids. Trimming took 0 bases from V and 0 from J, leaving 9 bases between them. Germline values: CDR1 SGHRS, CDR2 YFSETQ. CDR3 amino acids: CASSLVLGLNTEAFF. CDR3 DNA: TGCGCCAGCAGCTTGGTACTGGGGTTGAACACTGAAGCTTTCTTT.

There are many counts of this clonotype. The CDR3 region has the DNA TGTGCCAGCAGTTACAGCATAGCGGGAGGCGCAGATACGCAGTATTTT. Protein sequence: CASSYSIAGGADTQYF. The V and J genes are TRBV6-2 or TRBV6-3 and TRBJ2-3, with 10 bases lining up with TRBD2. The CDR3 consists of 16 residues. From germline, CDR1 is MNHEY and CDR2 SVGEGT. The V and J ends lost 2 bases and 4 bases, in that order; junction bases with no gene match: 6.

The rearrangement links TRBV7-2 to TRBJ2-5; D unclear. Trimming removed 3 bases from V and 1 base from J, with 6 bases in between. The CDR3 sequence is 13 residues long. The V gene's germline CDR1 is SGHTA and CDR2 FQGNSA. CDR3 sequence: CASSFDPQETQYF. The CDR3 DNA reads TGTGCCAGCAGCTTCGACCCCCAAGAGACCCAGTACTTC.

The chain employs TRBV12-3 or TRBV12-4 and TRBJ2-1; D perhaps matches TRBD1 (5 bases). Trimming shortened V by 6 bases and J by 5 bases, and 14 bases separated the two germline ends. The CDR3 loop spans 14 amino acids. The DNA for the CDR3 is TGTGCCAGCAGCACGCAGGGTCGGGACAATGAGCAGTTCTTC. The encoded protein is CASSTQGRDNEQFF.

This clonotype was seen many times. This chain uses TRBV10-3 with TRBJ2-3, with 7 bases that match TRBD2. CDR1 and CDR2 (germline): ENHRY, SYGVKD. The CDR3 totals 15 residues. The junction had 9 bases not matched to a gene; V was cut back by 3 bases and J by 6 bases. In DNA form, the CDR3 reads TGTGCCATCAGTGAACCAGCGGGACGTCGGGATACGCAGTATTTT. Residues: CAISEPAGRRDTQYF.

This clonotype was seen ten or more times. The chain has TRBV12-3 or TRBV12-4 and TRBJ2-5; unclear D gene. The V and J ends lost 2 bases and 4 bases respectively, with 2 bases between them. The CDR3 sequence is 11 residues long. CDR3 region: CASSLRETQYF. In nucleotides, the CDR3 is TGTGCCAGCAGTTTACGAGAGACCCAGTACTTC.